A single TCR beta chain is shown here with its context. The CDR3 has 14 amino acids. Trimming removed 10 bases from V and 4 bases from J; junction bases left unmatched: 6. Germline CDR1 and CDR2: WSHSY and SAAADI. The data are from a study of T cell responses to AZD1222 COVID-19 vaccine. Some clones are missing from TCRdb's copy, which holds only in-frame ones; the method was immunoSEQ multiplex PCR. The sample holds over 150,000 clones, roughly 90% seen once. The TCR originated in an adult in good health. The genes are TRBV10-2 and TRBJ1-5; the match to TRBD1 covers 11 bases. Sequenced material: peripheral blood, taken on day 0 of AZD1222 vaccination. This chain's CDR3 is CAIRTGGANQPQHF. The CDR3 nucleotides read TGCGCCATTCGGACAGGGGGCGCGAATCAGCCCCAGCATTTT.